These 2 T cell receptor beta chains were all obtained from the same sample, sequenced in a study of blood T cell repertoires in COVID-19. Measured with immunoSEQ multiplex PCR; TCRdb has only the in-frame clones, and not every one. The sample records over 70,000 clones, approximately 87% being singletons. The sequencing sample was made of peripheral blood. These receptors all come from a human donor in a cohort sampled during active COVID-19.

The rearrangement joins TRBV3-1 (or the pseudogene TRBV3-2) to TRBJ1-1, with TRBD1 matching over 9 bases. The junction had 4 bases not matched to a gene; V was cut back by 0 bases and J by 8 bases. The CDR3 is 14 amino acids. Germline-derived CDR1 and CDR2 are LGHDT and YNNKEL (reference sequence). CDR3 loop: CASSQEQGAGEAFF. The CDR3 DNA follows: TGTGCCAGCAGCCAAGAACAGGGGGCTGGAGAAGCTTTCTTT.

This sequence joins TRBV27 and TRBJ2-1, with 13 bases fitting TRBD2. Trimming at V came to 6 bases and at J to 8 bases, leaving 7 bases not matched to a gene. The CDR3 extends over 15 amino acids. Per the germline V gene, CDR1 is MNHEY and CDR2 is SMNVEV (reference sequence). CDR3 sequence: CASSPLAGGPHEQFF. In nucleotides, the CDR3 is TGTGCCAGCAGCCCACTAGCGGGAGGGCCACATGAGCAGTTCTTC.